This T cell receptor beta chain was documented in a study of human T cells and chemical hapten exposure. Study information: Patch tests containing 0.01% DPC, applied to the upper back, were read at 6 days. Points from the study as a whole: The number of TCRs over 1 in 1000 frequency stayed unchanged after DPC. Counts of expanded TCRs at PT1 were positively correlated with patch test score.

Time point meaning: pre-sensitization, week 0. Treatment noted: therapeutic diphenylcyclopropenone sensitization with weekly scalp DPC. Germline CDR1 is SQVTM and CDR2 is ANQGSEA. CDR3 length: 12 residues. Trimming left V 4 bases short and J 5 bases short, with 11 bases between. The study used a library that attached unique molecular identifiers to individual cDNA molecules. MiXCR, applied by TCRdb to the RACE reads, yields one record per CDR3 protein. The table lists 270,000 or so distinct CDR3 sequences, 7.5% to 9% of them singletons. This clonotype was recorded at least ten times. The antigen is undetermined.

Sequencing used whole blood, obtained in connection with sensitization to the hapten diphenylcyclopropenone (DPC). This chain joins TRBV29-1 and TRBJ1-1; D gene ambiguous. This sequence originates from a man younger than 30 with alopecia areata. Some clones in this sample may be carry-over from other donors' samples. The CDR3 is CSVVVAGTEAFF. For the CDR3, the DNA is TGCAGCGTTGTGGTAGCGGGGACTGAAGCTTTCTTT.